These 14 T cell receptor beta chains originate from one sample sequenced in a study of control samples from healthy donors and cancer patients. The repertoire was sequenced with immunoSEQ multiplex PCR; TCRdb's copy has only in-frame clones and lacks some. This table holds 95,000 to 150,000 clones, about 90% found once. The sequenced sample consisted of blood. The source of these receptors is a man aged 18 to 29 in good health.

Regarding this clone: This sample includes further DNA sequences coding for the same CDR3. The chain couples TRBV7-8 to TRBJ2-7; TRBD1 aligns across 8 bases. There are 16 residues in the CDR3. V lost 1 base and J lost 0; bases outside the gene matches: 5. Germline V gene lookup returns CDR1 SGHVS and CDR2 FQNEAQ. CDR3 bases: TGTGCCAGCAGCTTAGTAGGACAGGGAGTCTCCTACGAGCAGTACTTC. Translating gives CASSLVGQGVSYEQYF.

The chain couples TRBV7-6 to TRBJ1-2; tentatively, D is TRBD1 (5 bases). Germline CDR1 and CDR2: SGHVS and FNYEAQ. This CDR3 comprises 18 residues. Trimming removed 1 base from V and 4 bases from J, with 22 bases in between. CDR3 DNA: TGTGCCAGCAGCTTAGAAGGAAGCTTGGGTGGGGGAGGCTATGGCTACACCTTC. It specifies CASSLEGSLGGGGYGYTF.

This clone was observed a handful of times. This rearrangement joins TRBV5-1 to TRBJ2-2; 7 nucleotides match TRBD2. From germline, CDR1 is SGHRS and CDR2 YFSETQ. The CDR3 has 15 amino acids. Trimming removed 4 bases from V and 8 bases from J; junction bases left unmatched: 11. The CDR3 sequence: CASSREDLQPGELFF. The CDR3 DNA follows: TGCGCCAGCAGCCGGGAGGATTTGCAACCGGGGGAGCTGTTTTTT.

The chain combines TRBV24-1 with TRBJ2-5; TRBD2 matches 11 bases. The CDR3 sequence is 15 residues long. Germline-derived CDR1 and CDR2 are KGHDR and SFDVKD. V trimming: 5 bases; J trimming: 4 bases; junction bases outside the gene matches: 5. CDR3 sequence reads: CATSARLAGRETQYF. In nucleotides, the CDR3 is TGTGCCACCAGTGCCCGACTAGCGGGGAGAGAGACCCAGTACTTC.

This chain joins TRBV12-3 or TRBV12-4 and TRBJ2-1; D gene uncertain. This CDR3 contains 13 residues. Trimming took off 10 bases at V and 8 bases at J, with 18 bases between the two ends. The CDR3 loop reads CATQGKIPDEQFF. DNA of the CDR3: TGTGCCACACAAGGAAAGATTCCTGATGAGCAGTTCTTC.

The CDR3 sequence: CASSPYLAGELYNEQFF. The CDR3 DNA reads TGTGCCAGCAGTCCCTACCTAGCGGGAGAGCTCTACAATGAGCAGTTCTTC. V usage is TRBV28 and J usage is TRBJ2-1; 10 nucleotides agree with TRBD2. CDR1 is MDHEN, CDR2 SYDVKM, per germline. Trimming removed 5 bases from V and 3 bases from J; junction bases left unmatched: 10. The CDR3 contains 17 residues.

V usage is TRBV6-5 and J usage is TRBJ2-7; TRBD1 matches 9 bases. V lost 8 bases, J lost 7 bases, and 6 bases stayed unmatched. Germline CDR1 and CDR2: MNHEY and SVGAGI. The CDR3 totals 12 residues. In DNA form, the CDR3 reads TGTGCCAGCCGGGACAGGGTGAGAGAGCAGTACTTC. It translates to CASRDRVREQYF.

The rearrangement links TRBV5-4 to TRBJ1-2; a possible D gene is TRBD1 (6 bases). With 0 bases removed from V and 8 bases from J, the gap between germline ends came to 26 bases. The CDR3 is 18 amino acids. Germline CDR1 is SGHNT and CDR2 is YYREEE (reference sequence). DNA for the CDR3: TGTGCCAGCAGCTTGGCAGGACAGTTCCATGTCAGGACTGGCGGCTACACCTTC. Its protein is CASSLAGQFHVRTGGYTF.

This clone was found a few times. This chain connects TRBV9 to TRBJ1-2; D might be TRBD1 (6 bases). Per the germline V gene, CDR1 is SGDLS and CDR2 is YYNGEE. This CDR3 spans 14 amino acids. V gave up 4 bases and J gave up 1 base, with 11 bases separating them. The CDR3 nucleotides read TGTGCCAGCAGCCCCGACAGGCTTAACTATGGCTACACCTTC. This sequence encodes CASSPDRLNYGYTF.

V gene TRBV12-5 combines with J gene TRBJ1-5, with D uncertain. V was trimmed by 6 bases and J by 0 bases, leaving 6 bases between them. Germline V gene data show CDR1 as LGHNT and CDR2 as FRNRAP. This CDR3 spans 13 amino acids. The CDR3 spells CASGKNSNQPQHF. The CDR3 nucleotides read TGTGCTAGTGGGAAAAATAGCAATCAGCCCCAGCATTTT.

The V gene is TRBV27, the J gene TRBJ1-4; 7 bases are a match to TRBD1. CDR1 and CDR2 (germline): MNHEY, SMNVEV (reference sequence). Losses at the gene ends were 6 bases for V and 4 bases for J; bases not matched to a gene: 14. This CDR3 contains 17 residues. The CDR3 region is CASRLLSIDRVNEKLFF. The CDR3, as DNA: TGTGCCAGCAGACTACTATCGATCGACAGGGTTAATGAAAAACTGTTTTTT.

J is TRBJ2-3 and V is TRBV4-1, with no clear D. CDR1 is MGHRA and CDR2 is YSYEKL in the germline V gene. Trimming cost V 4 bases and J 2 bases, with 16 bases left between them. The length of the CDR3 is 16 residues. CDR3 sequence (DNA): TGCGCCAGCAGCCCCCAAGTTAAGGATACCACAGATACGCAGTATTTT. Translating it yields CASSPQVKDTTDTQYF.

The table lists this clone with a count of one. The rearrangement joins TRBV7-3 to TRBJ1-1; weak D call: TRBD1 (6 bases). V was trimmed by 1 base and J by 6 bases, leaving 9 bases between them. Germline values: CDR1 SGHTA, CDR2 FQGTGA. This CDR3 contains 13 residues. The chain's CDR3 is CASSLKAGAEAFF. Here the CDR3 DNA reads TGTGCCAGCAGCTTAAAGGCAGGGGCTGAAGCTTTCTTT.

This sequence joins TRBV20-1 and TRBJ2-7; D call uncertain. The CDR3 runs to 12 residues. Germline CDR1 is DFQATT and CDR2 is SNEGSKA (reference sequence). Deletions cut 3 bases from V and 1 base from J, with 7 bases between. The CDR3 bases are TGCAGTGCTAGTCGACAATCCTACGAGCAGTACTTC. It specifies CSASRQSYEQYF.